This paragraph covers one T cell receptor (beta chain) sequence. As yet, its antigen is unknown. V shed 6 bases, J shed 7 bases, and the junction held 14 bases outside the gene matches. Germline CDR1 reads MNHEY; CDR2 reads SMNVEV (reference sequence). This CDR3 contains 16 residues. The data were produced by immunoSEQ multiplex PCR, yet TCRdb's version contains in-frame clones alone and is incomplete. This table has around 170,000 clones, about nine tenths appearing once. The sample belongs to a study of T cell responses to AZD1222 COVID-19 vaccine. General study results and limits: Repertoire sampling was restricted to post-peak T cell response timepoints. White British ancestry dominated among donors, who included more females, and clonal diversity was possibly underestimated.

The sequence was collected from an adult in good health. The chain is built from TRBV27 and TRBJ2-4; the match to TRBD1 covers 8 bases. The sequencing used peripheral blood, collected on day 0 of AZD1222 vaccination. The CDR3 loop is CASRREATGGWNIQYF. Written as DNA, the CDR3 is TGTGCCAGCAGGCGAGAGGCTACAGGGGGATGGAACATTCAGTACTTC.